This TCR beta chain came from a study of PD-L1 blockade in urothelial cancer. About the study: Patients commenced intravenous atezolizumab, 1,200 mg every 3 weeks, around 2014. Median T cell yield per blood sample was about 150,000 cells. Male sex and bladder-origin urothelial cancer characterized about nine tenths of the roughly 29 patients. At 3 weeks (second dose) and 6 weeks after starting treatment, blood was analyzed.

Stated time point: peripheral blood 6 weeks after treatment start. Sequenced by immunoSEQ multiplex PCR; TCRdb stores in-frame clones only, minus some. The sample carries 53,000 or so clones, around 89% recorded once. There are 14 residues in the CDR3. Trimming shortened V by 5 bases and J by 1 base, and 9 bases separated the two germline ends. CDR1 is MDHEN, CDR2 SYDVKM, per germline. The receptor was derived from a man in his sixties with urothelial cancer. J is TRBJ1-5 and V is TRBV28; D perhaps matches TRBD1 (6 bases). Material: PBMCs, obtained around atezolizumab (anti-PD-L1) treatment. CDR3 nucleotide sequence: TGTGCCAGCAGTATCGACAGGAGCAATCAGCCCCAGCATTTT. The encoded protein is CASSIDRSNQPQHF.